This is a list of T cell receptor beta chains from one sample in a study of CD8+ T cells in alopecia areata. Clones were read by immunoSEQ multiplex PCR, and TCRdb kept only the in-frame ones, dropping some. This sample has approximately 100,000 clones, with roughly 56% found just once. The sequencing used CD8+ T cells sorted from blood, collected between weeks 55 and 65, from a patient treated with tofacitinib. Receptors were obtained from a human donor with alopecia areata. Each CDR3 is given with its conserved first and last residue. The D gene is left open where the match is weak. Size is stated for part of the rows, as once, few or many counts, or as a class when the clone is expanded.

J: TRBJ1-2; V: TRBV6-5; D: -; size: -; DNA: TGTGCCAGCAGCCCCCACAGGGCCTATGGCTACACCTTC; CDR3: CASSPHRAYGYTF
J: TRBJ1-1; V: TRBV30; D: -; size: -; DNA: TGTGCCTGGACCCCCGAGGTCTACACTGAAGCTTTCTTT; CDR3: CAWTPEVYTEAFF
J: TRBJ2-7; V: TRBV30; D: TRBD1; size: -; DNA: TGTGCCTGGGGAGTTCCCGGGACAGGGGCTCGCGAGCAGTACTTC; CDR3: CAWGVPGTGAREQYF
J: TRBJ2-7; V: TRBV19; D: -; size: -; DNA: TGTGCCAGTAGTATTACGCTGTCCTACGAGCAGTACTTC; CDR3: CASSITLSYEQYF
J: TRBJ2-7; V: TRBV4-1; D: -; size: -; DNA: TGCGCCAGCAGCCAAGATGAGGCGCAGGGAAGCTACGAGCAGTACTTC; CDR3: CASSQDEAQGSYEQYF
J: TRBJ2-5; V: TRBV27; D: -; size: -; DNA: TGTGCCAGCAGTTTATACCCAGGGTTCCTCCAAGAGACCCAGTACTTC; CDR3: CASSLYPGFLQETQYF
J: TRBJ2-5; V: TRBV11-2; D: -; size: -; DNA: TGTGCCAGCAGTCAGCCCGGCAGCCAAGAGACCCAGTACTTC; CDR3: CASSQPGSQETQYF
J: TRBJ2-7; V: TRBV4-1; D: TRBD1; size: -; DNA: TGCGCCAGCAGCCTCGGGACAGGGGATCCCTACGAGCAGTACTTC; CDR3: CASSLGTGDPYEQYF
J: TRBJ1-2; V: TRBV27; D: TRBD1; size: -; DNA: TGTGCCAGCAGTTTATTGGGACAGGGGGCGAGGTATGGCTACACCTTC; CDR3: CASSLLGQGARYGYTF
J: TRBJ2-7; V: TRBV4-1; D: -; size: -; DNA: TGCGCCAGCAGCCAAGTATCGGCGCTATCCTACGAGCAGTACTTC; CDR3: CASSQVSALSYEQYF
J: TRBJ1-2; V: TRBV7-3; D: -; size: -; DNA: TGTGCCAGCAGCCCAACGGGGGGGACTCCTGGCTACACCTTC; CDR3: CASSPTGGTPGYTF
J: TRBJ2-5; V: TRBV5-6; D: -; size: few; DNA: TGTGCCAGCAGCTTGATTTCGCAAGAGACCCAGTACTTC; CDR3: CASSLISQETQYF
J: TRBJ1-2; V: TRBV5-6; D: TRBD1; size: -; DNA: TGTGCCAGCAGCACCACACCCCGGGACAGGGGCGGCTACACCTTC; CDR3: CASSTTPRDRGGYTF
J: TRBJ2-5; V: TRBV7-9; D: -; size: -; DNA: TGTGCCATTCAGGGTAATCGAGAGACCCAGTACTTC; CDR3: CAIQGNRETQYF
J: TRBJ2-3; V: TRBV5-6; D: -; size: few; DNA: TGTGCCAGCAGCCTTGACAGGAGGGGAGATACGCAGTATTTT; CDR3: CASSLDRRGDTQYF
J: TRBJ2-5; V: TRBV5-1; D: -; size: few; DNA: TGCGCCAGCACGGGAGTTGTTGGGGAGACCCAGTACTTC; CDR3: CASTGVVGETQYF
J: TRBJ2-3; V: TRBV2; D: -; size: -; DNA: TGTGCCAGCAGTGCCGGACAAACTAGCACAGATACGCAGTATTTT; CDR3: CASSAGQTSTDTQYF
J: TRBJ2-1; V: TRBV27; D: -; size: few; DNA: TGTGCCAGCAGTTTTGGGGGCCACAACAATGAGCAGTTCTTC; CDR3: CASSFGGHNNEQFF
J: TRBJ2-3; V: TRBV7-9; D: -; size: -; DNA: TGTGCCAGCAGCTTAGAGGCATACACAGATACGCAGTATTTT; CDR3: CASSLEAYTDTQYF
J: TRBJ1-2; V: TRBV30; D: -; size: -; DNA: TGTGCCTGGAGTGGAACCCCCCGGGATGGCTACACCTTC; CDR3: CAWSGTPRDGYTF
J: TRBJ1-6; V: TRBV7-2; D: -; size: -; DNA: TGTGCCAGCAGCTTAGGGGGCTGGGGAAGCTCCTATAATTCACCCCTCCACTTT; CDR3: CASSLGGWGSSYNSPLHF
J: TRBJ1-6; V: TRBV2; D: -; size: -; DNA: TGTGCCAGCAGTGAAGGCAGAACCAATAATTCACCCCTCCACTTT; CDR3: CASSEGRTNNSPLHF
J: TRBJ2-1; V: TRBV7-9; D: -; size: -; DNA: TGTGCCAGCAGCTTAGCTGTGCTAGTCCGCTCCTACAATGAGCAGTTCTTC; CDR3: CASSLAVLVRSYNEQFF
J: TRBJ1-1; V: TRBV15; D: TRBD1; size: -; DNA: TGTGCCACCAGCGCGGGACAGAGGACCTTTATGAACACTGAAGCTTTCTTT; CDR3: CATSAGQRTFMNTEAFF
J: TRBJ1-6; V: TRBV4-1; D: -; size: many; DNA: TGCGCCAGCAGCCAAGGGGCACGGAGCTATAATTCACCCCTCCACTTT; CDR3: CASSQGARSYNSPLHF
J: TRBJ1-5; V: TRBV6-6; D: -; size: -; DNA: TGTGCCAGCCATTATAGCAATCAGCCCCAGCATTTT; CDR3: CASHYSNQPQHF
J: TRBJ1-1; V: TRBV7-9; D: -; size: once; DNA: TGTGCCAGCAGCTTATTCGTCGGGGAGAACACTGAAGCTTTCTTT; CDR3: CASSLFVGENTEAFF
J: TRBJ1-1; V: TRBV5-6; D: -; size: -; DNA: TGTGCCAGCAGCTGGGGGACCGGGAGCACTGAAGCTTTCTTT; CDR3: CASSWGTGSTEAFF
J: TRBJ1-5; V: TRBV7-9; D: -; size: few; DNA: TGTGCCAGCAGCCCCCCCCTCCTCACGACACATCAGCCCCAGCATTTT; CDR3: CASSPPLLTTHQPQHF
J: TRBJ1-1; V: TRBV2; D: -; size: -; DNA: TGTGCCAGCAGTGGTAGGGCGGAAGCTTTCTTT; CDR3: CASSGRAEAFF
J: TRBJ1-1; V: TRBV9; D: TRBD1; size: -; DNA: TGTGCCAGCAGCGGAGGGACAGGGGGCATGGAAGCTTTCTTT; CDR3: CASSGGTGGMEAFF
J: TRBJ1-5; V: TRBV30; D: -; size: -; DNA: TGTGCCCGGAGCGTACAGGGAGGCTGGCGGCCCCAGCATTTT; CDR3: CARSVQGGWRPQHF
J: TRBJ1-2; V: TRBV11-2; D: -; size: -; DNA: TGTGCCAGCAGCCCAACCAGTCGTCCGATGGGGGCTGGCTACACCTTC; CDR3: CASSPTSRPMGAGYTF
J: TRBJ2-5; V: TRBV5-1; D: TRBD2; size: -; DNA: TGCGCCAGCAGCTTATTTAGCGGGGCGGAGACCCAGTACTTC; CDR3: CASSLFSGAETQYF
J: TRBJ2-7; V: TRBV6-1; D: -; size: -; DNA: TGTGCCAGCAGTGTCCGGGACAACTACGAGCAGTACTTC; CDR3: CASSVRDNYEQYF
J: TRBJ2-3; V: TRBV30; D: -; size: -; DNA: TGTGCCTGGAGTGTCCTGATGGTCGGGGCGGGGATGGATACGCAGTATTTT; CDR3: CAWSVLMVGAGMDTQYF
J: TRBJ2-7; V: TRBV5-6; D: -; size: -; DNA: TGTGCCAGCAGCTCTGGGGCAGAGTCCTACGAGCAGTACTTC; CDR3: CASSSGAESYEQYF
J: TRBJ2-5; V: TRBV4-2; D: -; size: -; DNA: TGTGCCAGCAGCCAAGATGACCAAGAGACCCAGTACTTC; CDR3: CASSQDDQETQYF
J: TRBJ2-7; V: TRBV4-2; D: -; size: -; DNA: TGTGCCAGCAGCCAAGATTCGGTTCGTTCCGAGCAGTACTTC; CDR3: CASSQDSVRSEQYF
J: TRBJ2-3; V: TRBV4-2; D: TRBD1; size: -; DNA: TGTGCCAGCAGCCAAGATAGAGGACAGGGGATAGATACGCAGTATTTT; CDR3: CASSQDRGQGIDTQYF
J: TRBJ2-1; V: TRBV29-1; D: TRBD1; size: -; DNA: TGCAGCGTTGCACAGGGGGCCTACAATGAGCAGTTCTTC; CDR3: CSVAQGAYNEQFF
J: TRBJ2-3; V: TRBV9; D: -; size: -; DNA: TGTGCCAGCAGCGCGGGACACGGGGCAGATACGCAGTATTTT; CDR3: CASSAGHGADTQYF
J: TRBJ2-7; V: TRBV2; D: -; size: -; DNA: TGTGCCAGCAATGGCTACGAGCAGTACTTC; CDR3: CASNGYEQYF
J: TRBJ1-2; V: TRBV9; D: -; size: -; DNA: TGTGCCAGCAGCGGAGGGGGTGGCTCCACCTATGGCTACACCTTC; CDR3: CASSGGGGSTYGYTF
J: TRBJ2-5; V: TRBV5-1; D: -; size: -; DNA: TGCGCCAGCAGCTTGGCGAACATTCAGCAAGAGACCCAGTACTTC; CDR3: CASSLANIQQETQYF
J: TRBJ2-3; V: TRBV25-1; D: -; size: -; DNA: TGTGCCAGCAGTGAAGATACGCAGTATTTT; CDR3: CASSEDTQYF
J: TRBJ1-1; V: TRBV29-1; D: -; size: few; DNA: TGCAGCGTTATAATTCTAGGGGCTTTCTTT; CDR3: CSVIILGAFF
J: TRBJ2-2; V: TRBV5-1; D: -; size: few; DNA: TGCGCCAGCAGCTTGGGGGGCAACGGGGAGCTGTTTTTT; CDR3: CASSLGGNGELFF
J: TRBJ2-3; V: TRBV5-1; D: TRBD2; size: -; DNA: TGCGCCAGCAGCTTACGGGGAGGGATCGCAGATACGCAGTATTTT; CDR3: CASSLRGGIADTQYF
J: TRBJ1-2; V: TRBV5-6; D: -; size: few; DNA: TGTGCCAGCAGCGGTAGTCTATACTATGGCTACACCTTC; CDR3: CASSGSLYYGYTF
J: TRBJ2-5; V: TRBV7-9; D: -; size: few; DNA: TGTGCCAGCAGCCCATCCAATCGGCAAGAGACCCAGTACTTC; CDR3: CASSPSNRQETQYF
J: TRBJ2-3; V: TRBV13; D: -; size: -; DNA: TGTGCCAGCAGCTTAGACGGGGCAGGGCCCAAGAATACGCAGTATTTT; CDR3: CASSLDGAGPKNTQYF
J: TRBJ1-1; V: TRBV25-1; D: -; size: few; DNA: TGTGCCAGCAGTGAATATGGATGGGGGGCGGAAGCTTTCTTT; CDR3: CASSEYGWGAEAFF
J: TRBJ1-2; V: TRBV11-2; D: -; size: -; DNA: TGTGCCAGCAGCTCGATACAGGGAGCCTATGGCTACACCTTC; CDR3: CASSSIQGAYGYTF